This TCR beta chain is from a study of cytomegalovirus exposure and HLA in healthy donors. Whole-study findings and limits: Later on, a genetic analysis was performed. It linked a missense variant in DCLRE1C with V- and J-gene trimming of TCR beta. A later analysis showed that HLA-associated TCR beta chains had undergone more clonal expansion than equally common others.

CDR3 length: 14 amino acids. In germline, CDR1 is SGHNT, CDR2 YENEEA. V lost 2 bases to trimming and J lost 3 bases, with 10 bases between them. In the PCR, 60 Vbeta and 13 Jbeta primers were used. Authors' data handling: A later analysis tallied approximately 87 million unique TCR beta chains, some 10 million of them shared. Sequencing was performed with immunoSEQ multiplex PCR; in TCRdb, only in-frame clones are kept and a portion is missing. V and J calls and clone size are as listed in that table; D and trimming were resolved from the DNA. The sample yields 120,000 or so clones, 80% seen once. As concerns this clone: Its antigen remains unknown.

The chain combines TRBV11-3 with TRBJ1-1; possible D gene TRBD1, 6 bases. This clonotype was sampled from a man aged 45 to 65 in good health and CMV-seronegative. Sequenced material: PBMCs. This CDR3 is CASSLRGTDTEAFF. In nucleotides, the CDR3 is TGTGCCAGCAGCTTAAGGGGGACGGACACTGAAGCTTTCTTT.